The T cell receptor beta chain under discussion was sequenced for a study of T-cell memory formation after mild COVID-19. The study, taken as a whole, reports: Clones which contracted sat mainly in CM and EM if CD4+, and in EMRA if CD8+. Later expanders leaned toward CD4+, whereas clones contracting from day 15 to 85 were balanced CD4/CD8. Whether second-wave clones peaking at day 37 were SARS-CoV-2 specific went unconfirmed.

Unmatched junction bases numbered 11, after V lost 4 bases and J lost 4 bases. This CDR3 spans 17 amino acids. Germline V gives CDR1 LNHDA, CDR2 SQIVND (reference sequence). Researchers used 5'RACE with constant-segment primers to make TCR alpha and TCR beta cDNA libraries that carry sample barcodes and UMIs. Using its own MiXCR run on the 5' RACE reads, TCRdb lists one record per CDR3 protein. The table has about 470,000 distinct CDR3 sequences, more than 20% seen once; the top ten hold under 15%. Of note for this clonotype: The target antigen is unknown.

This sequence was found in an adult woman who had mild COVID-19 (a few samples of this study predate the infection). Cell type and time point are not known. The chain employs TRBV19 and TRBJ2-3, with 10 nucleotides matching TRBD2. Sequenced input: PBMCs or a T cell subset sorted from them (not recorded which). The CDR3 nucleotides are TGTGCCAGTAGTACGAGCGGGAGGGCCATTTTGTCAGATACGCAGTATTTT. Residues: CASSTSGRAILSDTQYF.